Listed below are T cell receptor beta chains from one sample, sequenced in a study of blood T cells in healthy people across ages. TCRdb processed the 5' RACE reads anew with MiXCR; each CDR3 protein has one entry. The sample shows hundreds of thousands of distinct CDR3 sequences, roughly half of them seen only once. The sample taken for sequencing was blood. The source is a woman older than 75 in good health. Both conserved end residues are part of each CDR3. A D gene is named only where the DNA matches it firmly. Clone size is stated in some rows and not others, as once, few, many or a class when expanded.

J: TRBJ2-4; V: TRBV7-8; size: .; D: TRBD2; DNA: TGTGCCAGCAGCCACCCGGGTTCAGGGAGGGCAAACATTCAGTACTTC; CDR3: CASSHPGSGRANIQYF
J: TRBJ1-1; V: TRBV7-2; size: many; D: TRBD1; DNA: TGTGCCAGCAGCTCACTACAGGGGTACACTGAAGCTTTCTTT; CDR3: CASSSLQGYTEAFF
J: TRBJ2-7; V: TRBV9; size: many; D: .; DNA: TGTGCCAGCAGCGTCGGACTCCGAGGTTACTACGAGCAGTACTTC; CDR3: CASSVGLRGYYEQYF
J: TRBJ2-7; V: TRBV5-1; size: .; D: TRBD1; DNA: TGCGCCAGCAGCCTGTCGGGGACAGGGGTTTTCTACGAGCAGTACTTC; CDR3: CASSLSGTGVFYEQYF
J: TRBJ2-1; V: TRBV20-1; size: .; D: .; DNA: TGCAGTGCTAGAGTCGGGGAGAATTGGGGATGGAATTCCAATGAGCAGTTCTTC; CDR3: CSARVGENWGWNSNEQFF
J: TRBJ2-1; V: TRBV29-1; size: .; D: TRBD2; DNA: TGCAGCGTTTATAGCGGGAGATCCTACAATGAGCAGTTCTTC; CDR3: CSVYSGRSYNEQFF
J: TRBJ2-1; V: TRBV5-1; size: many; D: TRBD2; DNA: TGCGCCAGCAGCTTGGGACTAGCGATATCCTACAATGAGCAGTTCTTC; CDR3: CASSLGLAISYNEQFF
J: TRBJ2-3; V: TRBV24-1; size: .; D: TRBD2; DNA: TGTGCCACCAGTGATTTAGGGACTAGCGGGAGTGTCGCAGATACGCAGTATTTT; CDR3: CATSDLGTSGSVADTQYF
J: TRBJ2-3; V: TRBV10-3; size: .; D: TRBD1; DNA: TGTGCCATCAGTGAAGGACAGGGGTTCACAGATACGCAGTATTTT; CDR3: CAISEGQGFTDTQYF
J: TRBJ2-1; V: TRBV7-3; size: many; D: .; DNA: TGTGCCAGCAGCTTAGGGATGGGGGACAATGAGCAGTTCTTC; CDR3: CASSLGMGDNEQFF
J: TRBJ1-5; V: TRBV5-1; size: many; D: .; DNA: TGCGCCAGCAGCGCGGACGGCAATCAGCCCCAGCATTTT; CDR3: CASSADGNQPQHF